Shown below are 28 T cell receptor beta chains from a single sample sequenced in a study of blood T cell repertoires in COVID-19. The protocol was immunoSEQ multiplex PCR, while the TCRdb copy is restricted to in-frame clones and leaves out a portion. Here the sample spans a few hundred thousand clones, roughly 90% being singletons. The specimen was peripheral blood. All receptors come from a woman younger than 45 with active or convalescent COVID-19.

The chain joins TRBV30 to TRBJ1-6, with D maybe TRBD1 (5 bases). Germline loops: CDR1 GTSNPN, CDR2 SVGIG (reference sequence). Trimming removed 3 bases at V and 0 bases at J, with 21 bases between. There are 19 residues in the CDR3. The CDR3 DNA sequence: TGTGCCTGGAGCAAAAGCGACAGAATACCCCACTCCTATAATTCACCCCTCCACTTT. Translation gives CAWSKSDRIPHSYNSPLHF.

The chain recombines TRBV7-2 with TRBJ2-7, with 8 bases identical to TRBD1. The CDR3 has 13 amino acids. Trimming removed 6 bases from V and 2 bases from J; junction bases left unmatched: 3. Germline assignment: CDR1 SGHTA and CDR2 FQGNSA. The CDR3 DNA reads as TGTGCCAGCAGTACGGACAGGGCCTACGAGCAGTACTTC. Its translation is CASSTDRAYEQYF.

This clone was counted a single time. The V gene is TRBV3-1 (or the pseudogene TRBV3-2), the J gene TRBJ1-2; 11 nucleotides line up with TRBD1. The CDR3 totals 15 residues. Germline V gene sequence: CDR1 LGHDT, CDR2 YNNKEL (reference sequence). With 3 bases clipped from V and 7 bases from J, the junction kept 7 bases outside the gene matches. The CDR3 protein is CASSHSGTGGSGYTF. CDR3 DNA: TGTGCCAGCAGCCACAGCGGGACAGGGGGTAGTGGCTACACCTTC.

This chain connects TRBV6-6 to TRBJ1-1, with a possible D match to TRBD1 (5 bases). Germline CDR1 and CDR2: MNHNY and SVGAGI (reference sequence). V was cut by 10 bases and J by 0 bases, with 12 bases left in between. The CDR3 is 13 residues long. CDR3 sequence: CATAGGMNTEAFF. DNA for the CDR3: TGTGCCACCGCGGGGGGTATGAACACTGAAGCTTTCTTT.

The J gene is TRBJ1-1, the V gene TRBV5-1; 7 bases match TRBD1. Germline V gene lookup returns CDR1 SGHRS and CDR2 YFSETQ. With V trimmed by 3 bases and J by 0 bases, 8 bases remained unmatched. There are 16 residues in the CDR3. The DNA of the CDR3 is TGCGCCAGCAGCTGGACCCGGACAGGAATGAACACTGAAGCTTTCTTT. Translating gives CASSWTRTGMNTEAFF.

The chain has TRBV12-3 or TRBV12-4 and TRBJ1-2; maybe TRBD1 (5 bases). The CDR3 spans 11 residues. Trimming stripped 3 bases from V and 7 bases from J, with 6 bases between. The CDR3 DNA follows: TGTGCCAGCAGTTTGGGGCTTGGCTACACCTTC. Residues: CASSLGLGYTF.

This clone has a count of ten or more. Other DNA sequences in this specimen translate into the identical CDR3. The J gene is TRBJ2-3, the V gene TRBV6-4; 11 nucleotides agree with TRBD2. Per the germline V gene, CDR1 is MRHNA and CDR2 is SNTAGT. V shed 0 bases and J 4 bases; nucleotides not matched to a gene: 0. This CDR3 contains 15 residues. This CDR3 reads CASSDSSGGADTQYF. The DNA of the CDR3 is TGTGCCAGCAGTGACTCTAGCGGGGGGGCAGATACGCAGTATTTT.

The count of this clone is one. The J gene is TRBJ1-6, the V gene TRBV11-2; 8 nucleotides agree with TRBD1. V shed 4 bases and J 17 bases; nucleotides not matched to a gene: 13. CDR1 and CDR2 from the germline V gene are SGHAT and FQNNGV. The CDR3 extends over 14 amino acids. CDR3 protein: CASSSGQGPRDVHF. In nucleotides, the CDR3 is TGTGCCAGCAGCTCTGGACAGGGACCACGGGACGTCCACTTT.

The CDR3 DNA reads TGTGCCAGCAACTTGGCGAAGTCGGGGGTCCCCTACAATGAGCAGTTCTTC. Amino acids: CASNLAKSGVPYNEQFF. The chain links TRBV7-9 to TRBJ2-1; a weak D match, TRBD2 (6 bases). The germline V gene encodes CDR1 SEHNR and CDR2 FQNEAQ (reference sequence). Trimming shortened V by 7 bases and J by 2 bases, and 21 bases separated the two germline ends. The CDR3 runs 17 residues.

This chain links TRBV6-4 with TRBJ1-6; D ambiguous. The CDR3 has 15 amino acids. Trimming stripped 3 bases from V and 10 bases from J, with 16 bases between. Germline-derived CDR1 and CDR2 are MRHNA and SNTAGT. The CDR3 protein is CASSESGLLGSPLHF. CDR3 sequence (DNA): TGTGCCAGCAGTGAGTCCGGACTGCTCGGATCACCCCTCCACTTT.

The CDR3 spells CSVDRTGWDGYTF. CDR3 nucleotide sequence: TGCAGCGTTGACCGGACAGGGTGGGATGGCTACACCTTC. The gene calls are TRBV29-1 and TRBJ1-2; 8 bases line up with TRBD1. V lost 3 bases and J lost 6; bases outside the gene matches: 6. Germline values: CDR1 SQVTM, CDR2 ANQGSEA. The CDR3 consists of 13 residues.

This clone was recorded once. The rearrangement uses TRBV11-3 and TRBJ2-3; TRBD1 matches at 11 bases. CDR3 length equals 14 residues. In germline, CDR1 is SGHNT, CDR2 YENEEA. Losses at the gene ends were 5 bases for V and 4 bases for J; bases not matched to a gene: 2. The DNA for the CDR3 is TGTGCCAGCAGCCTGGACAGGGGGCCAGATACGCAGTATTTT. Amino acid sequence: CASSLDRGPDTQYF.

The chain combines TRBV4-2 with TRBJ2-1; 12 positions match TRBD2. Germline CDR1 reads LGHNA; CDR2 reads YNFKEQ. V lost 4 bases, J lost 8 bases, and 9 bases stayed unmatched. The CDR3 consists of 16 residues. CDR3 amino acids: CASSPLAGGPRDEQFF. CDR3 DNA sequence: TGTGCCAGCAGCCCCCTAGCGGGGGGGCCGCGCGATGAGCAGTTCTTC.

The chain recombines TRBV7-9 with TRBJ1-2; D unclear. Per the germline V gene, CDR1 is SEHNR and CDR2 is FQNEAQ (reference sequence). CDR3 length: 14 residues. The V gene lost 7 bases and the J gene lost 5 bases, with 17 bases spanning the gap. CDR3: CASTTSGVFYGYTF. The CDR3 DNA sequence: TGTGCCAGCACCACGAGTGGAGTTTTTTATGGCTACACCTTC.

V gene TRBV6-2 or TRBV6-3 combines with J gene TRBJ2-1; 7 bases are shared with TRBD2. This CDR3 comprises 17 residues. The junction had 11 bases not matched to a gene; V was cut back by 2 bases and J by 4 bases. Germline CDR1 and CDR2: MNHEY and SVGEGT. The CDR3 loop is CASSYSVPGGIYNEQFF. CDR3 nucleotides: TGTGCCAGCAGTTACAGTGTCCCGGGGGGAATATACAATGAGCAGTTCTTC.

The genes are TRBV7-2 and TRBJ1-4; 7 bases match TRBD1. Losses at the gene ends were 4 bases for V and 15 bases for J; bases not matched to a gene: 17. Germline V gives CDR1 SGHTA, CDR2 FQGNSA. The CDR3 loop spans 15 amino acids. DNA for the CDR3: TGTGCCAGCAGCTCCTCCCACAGGAAGGGGGCCAGGTTGTTTTTT. This codes for CASSSSHRKGARLFF.

The chain recombines TRBV7-2 with TRBJ2-7, with TRBD2 matching over 9 bases. The germline CDR1 and CDR2 sequences are SGHTA and FQGNSA. The J segment lost 6 bases and the V segment lost 2 bases, leaving 2 bases of the junction unmatched. CDR3 size: 13 residues. The CDR3 DNA follows: TGTGCCAGCAGCTTACTAGCGGGGAGCGAGCAGTACTTC. It translates to CASSLLAGSEQYF. Variable domain in full (rest from reference TRBV7-2 and TRBJ2-7): GAGVSQSPSNKVTEKGKDVELRCDPISGHTALYWYRQSLGQGLEFLIYFQGNSAPDKSGLPSDRFSAERTGGSVSTLTIQRTQQEDSAVYLCASSLLAGSEQYFGPGTRLTVT.

The chain is built from TRBV2 and TRBJ1-5; TRBD1 aligns across 8 bases. Germline V gene data show CDR1 as SNHLY and CDR2 as FYNNEI. The CDR3 is made up of 15 amino acids. The J segment lost 3 bases and the V segment lost 3 bases, leaving 4 bases of the junction unmatched. CDR3 coding DNA: TGTGCCAGCAGTGACAGGACAGGGAACAATCAGCCCCAGCATTTT. Amino acid sequence: CASSDRTGNNQPQHF.

The V and J genes are TRBV25-1 and TRBJ2-2; D remains ambiguous. The CDR3 spans 12 residues. The germline CDR1 and CDR2 sequences are MGHDK and SYGVNS. V was trimmed by 4 bases and J by 8 bases, leaving 8 bases between them. CDR3 coding DNA: TGTGCCAGCAGTGTGGCTAGGGGGGAGCTGTTTTTT. The encoded protein is CASSVARGELFF.

J is TRBJ1-5 and V is TRBV19, with D possibly being TRBD1 (5 bases). CDR1 is LNHDA, CDR2 SQIVND, per germline (reference sequence). The CDR3 consists of 15 residues. V lost 3 bases, J lost 1 base, and 10 bases lay in between. CDR3 amino acids: CASSIPGGSNQPQHF. CDR3 nucleotide sequence: TGTGCCAGTAGTATTCCCGGGGGAAGCAATCAGCCCCAGCATTTT.

V is TRBV28 and J is TRBJ2-2; TRBD1 is a possible D gene (6 bases). Trimming stripped 4 bases from V and 1 base from J, with 10 bases between. Germline V CDR1 and CDR2: MDHEN, SYDVKM. This CDR3 is 15 amino acids long. CDR3 sequence: CASSSPGQNTGELFF. CDR3 coding DNA: TGTGCCAGCAGTTCGCCGGGACAGAACACCGGGGAGCTGTTTTTT. The full variable domain, completed using reference TRBV28 and TRBJ2-2, is DVKVTQSSRYLVKRTGEKVFLECVQDMDHENMFWYRQDPGLGLRLIYFSYDVKMKEKGDIPEGYSVSREKKERFSLILESASTNQTSMYLCASSSPGQNTGELFFGEGSRLTVL.

The chain joins TRBV3-1 (or the pseudogene TRBV3-2) to TRBJ1-5; TRBD1 agrees at 8 bases. The V segment lost 4 bases and the J segment 7 bases; nucleotides outside the gene matches: 9. The CDR3 runs 15 residues. Germline loops: CDR1 LGHDT, CDR2 YNNKEL (reference sequence). CDR3 residues: CASSPGQGLKQPQHF. The CDR3 DNA is TGTGCCAGCAGCCCAGGACAGGGTCTGAAACAGCCCCAGCATTTT.

The chain uses TRBV6-5 and TRBJ1-2; 11 nucleotides line up with TRBD1. V shed 10 bases, J shed 3 bases, and the junction held 7 bases outside the gene matches. The CDR3 runs to 14 residues. Germline V lookup: CDR1 MNHEY, CDR2 SVGAGI. CDR3 region: CATQGTGGHYGYTF. CDR3 nucleotide sequence: TGTGCCACTCAGGGGACAGGGGGACACTATGGCTACACCTTC.

This chain connects TRBV7-9 to TRBJ1-3; 12 positions agree with TRBD1. Germline V gene data show CDR1 as SEHNR and CDR2 as FQNEAQ (reference sequence). This CDR3 has 18 residues. V trimming: 4 bases; J trimming: 3 bases; junction bases outside the gene matches: 10. The chain's CDR3 is CASSWGTGGAGSGNTIYF. In DNA form, the CDR3 reads TGTGCCAGCAGCTGGGGGACAGGGGGCGCGGGGAGTGGAAACACCATATATTTT.

The J gene is TRBJ2-5, the V gene TRBV3-1 (or the pseudogene TRBV3-2), with D uncertain. Germline V gene lookup returns CDR1 LGHDT and CDR2 YNNKEL (reference sequence). The CDR3 contains 13 residues. V lost 3 bases and J 7 bases, leaving 12 bases between the germline ends. In DNA form, the CDR3 reads TGTGCCAGCAGCCACCGCCGAGCAGGGACCCAGTACTTC. Translation gives CASSHRRAGTQYF.

The J gene is TRBJ1-1, the V gene TRBV11-3, with D uncertain. The CDR3 loop spans 13 amino acids. Trimming shortened V by 4 bases and J by 1 base, and 7 bases separated the two germline ends. CDR1 and CDR2 (germline): SGHNT, YENEEA. In DNA, the CDR3 is TGTGCCAGCAGCTATGGGAGGAACACTGAAGCTTTCTTT. This translates into CASSYGRNTEAFF.

The rearrangement links TRBV2 to TRBJ1-2, with 7 bases aligning to TRBD1. Germline CDR1 reads SNHLY; CDR2 reads FYNNEI. This CDR3 spans 13 amino acids. Trimming took 6 bases from V and 4 from J; bases not matched to a gene: 5. This CDR3 is CASRGDRLYGYTF. The CDR3 DNA is TGTGCCAGCAGGGGGGACAGACTCTATGGCTACACCTTC.

V usage is TRBV4-3 and J usage is TRBJ1-1; tentatively, D is TRBD1 (5 bases). The CDR3 is 14 residues long. Looked up from germline, CDR1 is LGHNA and CDR2 is YSLEER. Trimming pared 3 bases from V and 1 base from J, leaving 9 bases between. The CDR3 is CASSHNDRNTEAFF. In DNA, the CDR3 is TGCGCCAGCAGCCACAACGACAGGAACACTGAAGCTTTCTTT.